This entry is about one T cell receptor beta chain. This CDR3 region has 15 residues. Germline CDR1 SGHRS, CDR2 YFSETQ. The V gene lost 3 bases and the J gene lost 5 bases, with 16 bases spanning the gap. These data are taken from a study of OX40 agonist ivuxolimab in advanced cancers. Study as a whole: Averaging roughly 60 years in age, with a range of roughly 20 to 90, the cohort was about 85% male. Of the participants, under 50% had some prior anti-PD-1, anti-PD-L1 or anti-CTLA-4 therapy, which was allowed.

Sequenced by immunoSEQ multiplex PCR; TCRdb stores in-frame clones only, minus some. The repertoire holds 40,000 to 55,000 clones, with approximately 90% as singletons. Sequenced material: CD4+ or CD8+ T cells sorted from blood, taken in a trial of the OX40 agonist ivuxolimab. The receptor comes from an adult with an advanced solid tumor such as melanoma, head and neck, liver or kidney cancer. The rearrangement links TRBV5-1 to TRBJ2-3; possible D gene TRBD1, 7 bases. CDR3: CASSWRGHLGDTQYF. As DNA, the CDR3 is TGCGCCAGCAGCTGGAGGGGGCATTTGGGAGATACGCAGTATTTT.